This T cell receptor (beta chain) was observed in a study of T cells expressing NK-cell markers. TCRdb reanalyzed the 5' RACE reads, giving one entry per CDR3 protein sequence and no DNA. The sample table includes roughly 350,000 distinct CDR3 sequences. The CDR3 totals 16 residues. Germline V gene data show CDR1 as SEHNR and CDR2 as FQNEAQ (reference sequence). This chain links TRBV7-9 with TRBJ1-2; TCRdb's assignment of TRBD1 cannot be checked, as there is no DNA. The sequencing input was blood T cells: a sorted CD56 or NKG2C T cell subset, CD4+ or CD8+ T cells, or bulk PBMC T cells (not recorded which). This receptor was identified in a man between 18 and 69 years old in good health. CDR3 amino acids: CASSLASAGGNYGYTF.